Presented here are 20 T cell receptor beta chains from one specimen sequenced in a study of blood T cell repertoires in COVID-19. Generated by immunoSEQ multiplex PCR, the TCRdb table keeps only in-frame clones and is missing some. The table lists 150,000 to 180,000 clones, approximately 80% of them singletons. What was sequenced was peripheral blood. The receptor set was obtained from a woman aged 45-60 years with acute or convalescent COVID-19.

The CDR3 protein is CASSFLGGNTEAFF. CDR3 DNA sequence: TGTGCCAGCAGTTTTCTGGGGGGGAACACTGAAGCTTTCTTT. The chain recombines TRBV27 with TRBJ1-1; perhaps TRBD1 as D (5 bases). The germline V gene encodes CDR1 MNHEY and CDR2 SMNVEV (reference sequence). Trimming pared 3 bases from V and 1 base from J, leaving 9 bases between. This CDR3 has 14 amino acids.

The rearrangement links TRBV4-2 to TRBJ2-3; 7 positions match TRBD2. CDR1 and CDR2 (germline): LGHNA, YNFKEQ. Trimming took 1 base from V and 11 from J; bases not matched to a gene: 9. This CDR3 is 14 amino acids long. The CDR3 is CASSQALRERGQYF. The CDR3 nucleotides are TGTGCCAGCAGCCAAGCTCTTCGGGAGCGGGGGCAGTATTTT.

The chain joins TRBV25-1 to TRBJ2-3, with TRBD2 identical over 8 bases. J was trimmed by 0 bases and V by 5 bases; bases with no gene match: 4. Germline lookup yields CDR1 MGHDK and CDR2 SYGVNS. CDR3 size: 15 residues. The CDR3 here is CASSSSGYSTDTQYF. DNA for the CDR3: TGTGCCAGCAGTTCTAGCGGGTATAGCACAGATACGCAGTATTTT.

There are a few counts of this clone. An end of the junction does not agree with germline; a read error may underlie this. The rearrangement links TRBV7-9 to TRBJ2-2; the match to TRBD2 covers 9 bases. CDR1 is SEHNR and CDR2 is FQNEAQ in the germline V gene (reference sequence). This CDR3 comprises 15 residues. The DNA of the CDR3 is TGTGCCAGCAGCTCAGGACTAGCGAAAACCGGGGAGCTGTTTTTT. Its translation is CASSSGLAKTGELFF.

This rearrangement joins TRBV14 to TRBJ1-5, with TRBD1 matching over 7 bases. CDR1 is SGHDN, CDR2 FVKESK, per germline. The CDR3 sequence is 14 residues long. Unmatched junction bases numbered 3, after V lost 4 bases and J lost 3 bases. The CDR3 nucleotides are TGTGCCAGCAGCCGGGACAGACTCAATCAGCCCCAGCATTTT. Protein product: CASSRDRLNQPQHF.

This clone appeared once. This chain uses TRBV6-4 with TRBJ1-2; D not certain. This CDR3 comprises 14 residues. The germline V gene has CDR1 MRHNA and CDR2 SNTAGT. Trimming left V 2 bases short and J 4 bases short, with 11 bases between. DNA of the CDR3: TGTGCCAGCAGTGACGGGCAGAATAGCTATGGCTACACCTTC. This translates into CASSDGQNSYGYTF.

The genes are TRBV4-1 and TRBJ2-1; D remains unclear. V shed 0 bases and J shed 6 bases, with 9 bases lying between them. This CDR3 has 14 residues. The germline gives CDR1 MGHRA, CDR2 YSYEKL. CDR3 nucleotide sequence: TGCGCCAGCAGCCAAGATCCCTACCTCAATGAGCAGTTCTTC. It is translated as CASSQDPYLNEQFF.

This chain connects TRBV5-4 to TRBJ2-1; TRBD2 matches 10 bases. CDR3 length: 16 amino acids. J gave up 13 bases and V 0 bases, and 13 bases lay outside the gene matches. Germline lookup yields CDR1 SGHNT and CDR2 YYREEE (reference sequence). The CDR3 here is CASSLAGASGRNGQFF. The CDR3 DNA follows: TGTGCCAGCAGCTTGGCCGGGGCTAGCGGGAGAAACGGCCAGTTCTTC. Drawing the rest from reference TRBV5-4 and TRBJ2-1, the complete variable domain is ETGVTQSPTHLIKTRGQQVTLRCSSQSGHNTVSWYQQALGQGPQFIFQYYREEENGRGNFPPRFSGLQFPNYSSELNVNALELDDSALYLCASSLAGASGRNGQFFGPGTRLTVL.

The chain is built from TRBV18 and TRBJ1-5; D is uncertain. V was trimmed by 3 bases and J by 6 bases, leaving 12 bases between them. The CDR3 covers 14 residues. Germline CDR1 KGHSH, CDR2 LQKENI. The CDR3 here is CASSPEAGFQPQHF. The CDR3 bases are TGTGCCAGCTCACCGGAGGCTGGGTTTCAGCCCCAGCATTTT.

V usage is TRBV7-8 and J usage is TRBJ2-1; 10 nucleotides match TRBD2. V gave up 4 bases and J gave up 8 bases; unmatched junction bases: 11. The CDR3 extends over 16 amino acids. Germline V gene data show CDR1 as SGHVS and CDR2 as FQNEAQ. CDR3 DNA: TGTGCCAGCAGCTACGGTGGACTAGCGGCAAAGTATGAGCAGTTCTTC. Its translation is CASSYGGLAAKYEQFF.

In its sample, this clone was seen a few times. V usage is TRBV6-1 and J usage is TRBJ1-2; 8 bases are shared with TRBD1. CDR1 MNHNS and CDR2 SASEGT come from the germline V gene. Trimming cost V 0 bases and J 4 bases; bases outside gene matches: 4. The CDR3 is 15 residues long. CDR3 in amino acids: CASSEALGTGYGYTF. Written as DNA, the CDR3 is TGTGCCAGCAGTGAAGCTCTAGGGACAGGCTATGGCTACACCTTC.

In its sample, this clone was seen once. This chain links TRBV5-1 with TRBJ1-2, with 8 bases fitting TRBD1. J lost 0 bases, V lost 4 bases, and 8 bases had no gene match. This CDR3 spans 16 amino acids. Germline CDR1 is SGHRS and CDR2 is YFSETQ. CDR3 residues: CASSGKTGVANYGYTF. CDR3 in DNA: TGCGCCAGCAGCGGGAAGACAGGGGTCGCTAACTATGGCTACACCTTC.

The chain recombines TRBV10-2 with TRBJ2-1; 13 bases fit TRBD2. CDR1 is WSHSY, CDR2 SAAADI, per germline. The CDR3 spans 14 residues. V shed 6 bases and J 8 bases; nucleotides not matched to a gene: 4. CDR3 in amino acids: CASRRTSGGDEQFF. Here the CDR3 DNA reads TGCGCCAGCAGAAGGACTAGCGGGGGCGATGAGCAGTTCTTC.

In regard to this clone: Germline is not matched at one junction end, which may reflect a read error. This sample includes further DNA sequences coding for the same CDR3. J is TRBJ1-5 and V is TRBV4-2, with 10 bases aligning to TRBD1. The CDR3 is made up of 16 amino acids. Germline values: CDR1 LGHNA, CDR2 YNFKEQ. The CDR3 loop reads CASSQVDRGGDQPQHF. The CDR3, as DNA: TGTGCCAGCAGCCAGGTGGACAGGGGGGGCGATCAACCCCAGCATTTT.

This chain uses TRBV10-3 with TRBJ2-4, with 7 bases aligning to TRBD2. There are 12 residues in the CDR3. Germline CDR1 reads ENHRY; CDR2 reads SYGVKD. V lost 10 bases to trimming and J lost 3 bases; unmatched junction nucleotides: 3. CDR3 DNA: TGTGCCACAGGGACTAACAAAAACATTCAGTACTTC. Its translation: CATGTNKNIQYF.

The CDR3 is CASSQTPSNTEAFF. The CDR3 DNA reads as TGTGCCAGCAGTCAAACTCCGTCGAACACTGAAGCTTTCTTT. The rearrangement links TRBV6-5 to TRBJ1-1, with no clear D. The CDR3 has 14 residues. V was pared by 5 bases and J by 1 base, with 11 bases between. Germline V gives CDR1 MNHEY, CDR2 SVGAGI.

The chain uses TRBV7-3 and TRBJ2-1; TRBD2 is a possible D gene (6 bases). V shed 4 bases and J shed 8 bases, with 15 bases lying between them. This CDR3 is built from 14 residues. Germline loops: CDR1 SGHTA, CDR2 FQGTGA. CDR3 nucleotide sequence: TGTGCCAGCAGCTCGGGACTCGAGGTGGATGAGCAGTTCTTC. It specifies CASSSGLEVDEQFF. The whole variable domain, remainder taken from reference TRBV7-3 and TRBJ2-1, is GAGVSQTPSNKVTEKGKYVELRCDPISGHTALYWYRQSLGQGPEFLIYFQGTGAADDSGLPNDRFFAVRPEGSVSTLKIQRTERGDSAVYLCASSSGLEVDEQFFGPGTRLTVL.

The rearrangement links TRBV9 to TRBJ1-6; maybe TRBD1 (5 bases). V shed 0 bases and J shed 0 bases, with 10 bases lying between them. The CDR3 is made up of 17 amino acids. Germline V gene lookup returns CDR1 SGDLS and CDR2 YYNGEE. CDR3 nucleotide sequence: TGTGCCAGCAGCGTAGAAGGGGACTCCTCCTATAATTCACCCCTCCACTTT. As protein: CASSVEGDSSYNSPLHF. The variable domain in full, with the rest retrieved from reference TRBV9 and TRBJ1-6, is DSGVTQTPKHLITATGQRVTLRCSPRSGDLSVYWYQQSLDQGLQFLIQYYNGEERAKGNILERFSAQQFPDLHSELNLSSLELGDSALYFCASSVEGDSSYNSPLHFGNGTRLTVT.

The chain couples TRBV4-1 to TRBJ1-1, with D hard to call. Germline-derived CDR1 and CDR2 are MGHRA and YSYEKL. V was clipped by 0 bases and J by 2 bases, with 7 bases between them. This CDR3 region has 14 residues. CDR3 protein: CASSQDTVNTEAFF. CDR3 nucleotides: TGCGCCAGCAGCCAAGATACGGTCAACACTGAAGCTTTCTTT.

The gene calls are TRBV4-1 and TRBJ2-5, with D possibly being TRBD2 (6 bases). CDR1 MGHRA and CDR2 YSYEKL come from the germline V gene. The CDR3 runs to 15 residues. V lost 0 bases to trimming and J lost 4 bases, with 12 bases between them. The CDR3 DNA follows: TGCGCCAGCAGCCAAGATTTTCAGGGAGGAGAGACCCAGTACTTC. This sequence encodes CASSQDFQGGETQYF.